A single TCR beta chain is shown here with its context. What it binds is unknown. This record belongs to a study of cytomegalovirus exposure and HLA in healthy donors. General study points: A prior analysis recorded that most TCR beta V segments were productive about 87% or about 30% of the time.

Germline CDR1 SNHLY, CDR2 FYNNEI. CDR3 length: 15 amino acids. V lost 6 bases to trimming and J lost 8 bases, with 20 bases between them. Amplification used 60 Vbeta primers and 13 Jbeta primers. Produced via immunoSEQ multiplex PCR; TCRdb's table is partial and in-frame only. The sample lists 100,000 to 150,000 clones; around 82% were seen once. The V and J genes are TRBV2 and TRBJ2-1; D is perhaps TRBD2 (6 bases). This TCR was sampled from a man aged 25 to 40 in good health and CMV-seropositive. Sequencing was done on a sample of PBMCs. The CDR3, as DNA: TGTGCCAGCAGAACCGGACTACCACTCGGTCATGAGCAGTTCTTC. This encodes CASRTGLPLGHEQFF.